The 25 T cell receptor beta chains below all came from one sample that was sequenced in a study of cytomegalovirus exposure and HLA in healthy donors. Primers: 60 Vbeta forward and 13 Jbeta reverse. Some clones are missing from TCRdb's copy, which holds only in-frame ones; the method was immunoSEQ multiplex PCR. The sample lists about 160,000 clones, 60% to 85% occurring once. The sample consisted of PBMCs. The origin of the receptors is a woman aged 40 to 50 in good health and CMV-seronegative.

V gene TRBV19 combines with J gene TRBJ2-3; perhaps TRBD2 as D (6 bases). Germline CDR1 reads LNHDA; CDR2 reads SQIVND (reference sequence). This CDR3 spans 16 amino acids. Between the trimmed V and J ends, which lost 3 bases and 5 bases, there was a span of 18 bases. The CDR3 coding sequence is TGTGCCAGTAGTATGGAGTGGGGAGGACGTCGAGATACGCAGTATTTT. Its translation is CASSMEWGGRRDTQYF.

The rearrangement links TRBV7-9 to TRBJ2-5; 7 bases match TRBD2. V gave up 0 bases and J gave up 2 bases; unmatched junction bases: 15. Germline-derived CDR1 and CDR2 are SEHNR and FQNEAQ (reference sequence). The CDR3 length is 19 residues. CDR3 coding DNA: TGTGCCAGCAGCTTAGCGTATTGGAGGAGCGGGGTTGATCAAGAGACCCAGTACTTC. Translated, it gives CASSLAYWRSGVDQETQYF.

The genes are TRBV27 and TRBJ2-3; TRBD1 aligns across 11 bases. Germline CDR1 MNHEY, CDR2 SMNVEV (reference sequence). The junction had 5 bases not matched to a gene; V was cut back by 7 bases and J by 2 bases. The CDR3 is 15 residues long. Written as DNA, the CDR3 is TGTGCCAGCACCCGGGACAGGGGGTTCACAGATACGCAGTATTTT. Translating gives CASTRDRGFTDTQYF.

This clone was recorded only once. This chain joins TRBV5-1 and TRBJ1-1, with 10 bases matching TRBD1. Germline V CDR1 and CDR2: SGHRS, YFSETQ. This CDR3 has 16 amino acids. With 4 bases clipped from V and 4 bases from J, the junction kept 10 bases outside the gene matches. CDR3 region: CASSPDRGRRTTEAFF. In DNA, the CDR3 is TGCGCCAGCAGCCCCGACAGGGGGCGCCGAACCACTGAAGCTTTCTTT.

The gene calls are TRBV4-1 and TRBJ1-1; D not certain. V dropped 0 bases and J dropped 4 bases, with 15 bases sitting between them. Germline-derived CDR1 and CDR2 are MGHRA and YSYEKL. The CDR3 is 16 residues long. The CDR3 sequence: CASSQDLIRGSTEAFF. The CDR3 region has the DNA TGCGCCAGCAGCCAAGATCTTATTAGAGGCTCCACTGAAGCTTTCTTT.

This rearrangement joins TRBV16 to TRBJ2-1, with D possibly matching TRBD2 (5 bases). V lost 0 bases to trimming and J lost 12 bases, with 12 bases between them. This CDR3 has 13 residues. Germline V gene sequence: CDR1 KGHSY, CDR2 FQNENV. CDR3 sequence: CASSQSAGRLQFF. The CDR3 coding sequence is TGTGCCAGCAGCCAATCGGCGGGCCGGCTGCAGTTCTTC.

The chain links TRBV7-9 to TRBJ2-7; 10 bases map to TRBD2. The V gene's germline CDR1 is SEHNR and CDR2 FQNEAQ (reference sequence). The V and J ends lost 1 base and 5 bases, in that order; junction bases with no gene match: 2. The CDR3 is 14 amino acids. The CDR3 loop reads CASSLGLAGDEQYF. The CDR3 DNA reads TGTGCCAGCAGCTTAGGGCTAGCGGGGGACGAGCAGTACTTC.

This chain connects TRBV2 to TRBJ1-2; D is perhaps TRBD1 (6 bases). The CDR3 loop spans 14 amino acids. Trimming cost V 7 bases and J 4 bases, with 16 bases left between them. Per germline, CDR1 SNHLY and CDR2 FYNNEI. In nucleotides, the CDR3 is TGTGCCAGCAACTCGGGGGGCGAGGGCTATGGCTACACCTTC. It is translated as CASNSGGEGYGYTF.

The chain carries TRBV27 and TRBJ2-7; D call uncertain. CDR1 and CDR2 (germline): MNHEY, SMNVEV (reference sequence). Trimming took 5 bases from V and 0 from J, leaving 5 bases between them. CDR3 size: 12 residues. The CDR3, as DNA: TGTGCCAGCAGTCCCCGCTCCTACGAGCAGTACTTC. It codes for CASSPRSYEQYF.

The chain joins TRBV5-8 to TRBJ1-1, with 7 bases matching TRBD1. The CDR3 runs 16 residues. The V and J ends lost 1 base and 1 base, in that order; junction bases with no gene match: 7. The germline V gene has CDR1 SGHTS and CDR2 YDEGEE. This chain's CDR3 is CASSLMRGQGNTEAFF. CDR3 DNA: TGTGCCAGCAGCTTGATGAGGGGGCAAGGGAACACTGAAGCTTTCTTT.

This clone was counted only a few times. The chain carries TRBV7-6 and TRBJ2-5, with D possibly TRBD2 on 6 matching bases. Germline lookup yields CDR1 SGHVS and CDR2 FNYEAQ. V was trimmed by 0 bases and J by 1 base, leaving 15 bases between them. This CDR3 spans 17 amino acids. The DNA for the CDR3 is TGTGCCAGCAGCTTAGCGCGGAGGGGAAGATCCCAAGAGACCCAGTACTTC. This sequence encodes CASSLARRGRSQETQYF.

The chain employs TRBV7-9 and TRBJ2-5, with no clear D. V lost 5 bases, J lost 4 bases, and 11 bases lay in between. Germline V gene data show CDR1 as SEHNR and CDR2 as FQNEAQ (reference sequence). The CDR3 has 13 amino acids. This CDR3 is CASSPPLGETQYF. The CDR3, as DNA: TGTGCCAGCAGCCCCCCTCTAGGAGAGACCCAGTACTTC.

The chain combines TRBV14 with TRBJ1-4; D perhaps matches TRBD1 (5 bases). V shed 1 base and J shed 13 bases, with 16 bases lying between them. The length of the CDR3 is 14 residues. Germline CDR1 reads SGHDN; CDR2 reads FVKESK. The CDR3 DNA follows: TGTGCCAGCAGCCAAGGTCGGCAGGCAGGGCGACTGTTTTTT. As protein: CASSQGRQAGRLFF. Filled out from reference TRBV14 and TRBJ1-4, the complete variable domain reads EAGVTQFPSHSVIEKGQTVTLRCDPISGHDNLYWYRRVMGKEIKFLLHFVKESKQDESGMPNNRFLAERTGGTYSTLKVQPAELEDSGVYFCASSQGRQAGRLFFGSGTQLSVL.

The table lists this clone with a count of one. The V and J genes are TRBV7-2 and TRBJ2-1; TRBD2 matches 14 bases. The CDR3 is 19 residues long. The germline V gene has CDR1 SGHTA and CDR2 FQGNSA. Unmatched junction bases numbered 13, after V lost 5 bases and J lost 4 bases. The CDR3 sequence: CASSRIRLAGGNSYNEQFF. The CDR3 nucleotides read TGTGCCAGCAGCCGTATCCGACTAGCGGGGGGGAACTCATACAATGAGCAGTTCTTC.

The gene calls are TRBV2 and TRBJ1-6; 8 bases map to TRBD1. CDR1 and CDR2 (germline): SNHLY, FYNNEI. V trimming: 8 bases; J trimming: 14 bases; junction bases outside the gene matches: 11. The CDR3 covers 13 residues. The CDR3 here is CASQGTGAQTLHF. The CDR3, as DNA: TGTGCCAGCCAGGGGACAGGCGCCCAAACCCTCCACTTT. Supplemented by reference TRBV2 and TRBJ1-6, the full variable domain reads EPEVTQTPSHQVTQMGQEVILRCVPISNHLYFYWYRQILGQKVEFLVSFYNNEISEKSEIFDDQFSVERPDGSNFTLKIRSTKLEDSAMYFCASQGTGAQTLHFGNGTRLTVT.

The CDR3 loop is CASSLRQGVSPLHF. The CDR3 region has the DNA TGTGCCAGCAGCTTAAGACAGGGGGTCTCTCCCCTCCACTTT. The rearrangement links TRBV7-9 to TRBJ1-6; the match to TRBD1 covers 9 bases. V lost 2 bases to trimming and J lost 13 bases; unmatched junction nucleotides: 6. CDR3 length: 14 amino acids. Germline loops: CDR1 SEHNR, CDR2 FQNEAQ (reference sequence). The variable domain in full, with the rest retrieved from reference TRBV7-9 and TRBJ1-6, is DTGVSQNPRHKITKRGQNVTFRCDPISEHNRLYWYRQTLGQGPEFLTYFQNEAQLEKSRLLSDRFSAERPKGSFSTLEIQRTEQGDSAMYLCASSLRQGVSPLHFGNGTRLTVT.

V usage is TRBV4-1 and J usage is TRBJ1-4, with D tentatively TRBD1 (5 bases). V was trimmed by 0 bases and J by 5 bases, leaving 7 bases between them. Germline assignment: CDR1 MGHRA and CDR2 YSYEKL. CDR3 length equals 14 residues. The CDR3 region has the DNA TGCGCCAGCAGCCAAGAAAGACAGAATGAAAAACTGTTTTTT. This codes for CASSQERQNEKLFF.

The chain carries TRBV7-8 and TRBJ2-1; 14 bases are shared with TRBD2. V was clipped by 8 bases and J by 1 base; unmatched bases: 7. Germline-derived CDR1 and CDR2 are SGHVS and FQNEAQ. CDR3 length: 17 residues. CDR3 protein: CASLRLAGGLSYNEQFF. The CDR3, as DNA: TGTGCCAGCCTGAGACTAGCGGGGGGGCTATCCTACAATGAGCAGTTCTTC.

The V gene is TRBV6-6, the J gene TRBJ1-5; maybe TRBD1 (6 bases). V was shortened by 5 bases and J by 0 bases, with 11 bases between the two germline ends. The CDR3 spans 15 residues. Germline V CDR1 and CDR2: MNHNY, SVGAGI (reference sequence). The CDR3 sequence is CASSATGFSNQPQHF. Written as DNA, the CDR3 is TGTGCCAGCAGTGCCACAGGGTTTAGCAATCAGCCCCAGCATTTT.

This chain connects TRBV6-1 to TRBJ2-2; 7 nucleotides line up with TRBD1. CDR3 length equals 14 residues. The V gene end was trimmed by 7 bases and the J gene end by 4 bases; junction bases not matched to a gene: 6. The V gene's germline CDR1 is MNHNS and CDR2 SASEGT. The CDR3 reads CASTGGRFTGELFF. The CDR3, as DNA: TGTGCCAGCACAGGGGGAAGGTTCACCGGGGAGCTGTTTTTT.

The chain has TRBV2 and TRBJ2-2; the match to TRBD1 covers 8 bases. In germline, CDR1 is SNHLY, CDR2 FYNNEI. This CDR3 has 14 residues. V was clipped by 6 bases and J by 5 bases; unmatched bases: 5. The CDR3 coding sequence is TGTGCCAGCAGCGGACAGGGCGGAACCGGGGAGCTGTTTTTT. Translation: CASSGQGGTGELFF.

The rearrangement links TRBV7-9 to TRBJ1-2, with a weak D call TRBD1 (6 bases). This CDR3 is built from 13 residues. Germline V gives CDR1 SEHNR, CDR2 FQNEAQ (reference sequence). Trimming stripped 6 bases from V and 1 base from J, with 9 bases between. Here the CDR3 DNA reads TGTGCCAGCAGGCACAGGGATAACTATGGCTACACCTTC. This gives the protein CASRHRDNYGYTF.

The chain joins TRBV5-6 to TRBJ2-7; D is unresolved. Per the germline V gene, CDR1 is SGHDT and CDR2 is YYEEEE. Trimming shortened V by 0 bases and J by 0 bases, and 7 bases separated the two germline ends. The CDR3 is made up of 14 amino acids. The CDR3 DNA follows: TGTGCCAGCAGCTTGGCCCAGAACTCCTACGAGCAGTACTTC. This gives the protein CASSLAQNSYEQYF.

The chain carries TRBV5-1 and TRBJ2-3; tentatively, D is TRBD1 (5 bases). The CDR3 consists of 15 residues. CDR1 SGHRS and CDR2 YFSETQ come from the germline V gene. V shed 1 base and J shed 2 bases, with 11 bases lying between them. DNA for the CDR3: TGCGCCAGCAGCTTGTCCCCGGACATCACAGATACGCAGTATTTT. Its translation: CASSLSPDITDTQYF. Full variable domain (missing parts from reference TRBV5-1 and TRBJ2-3): KAGVTQTPRYLIKTRGQQVTLSCSPISGHRSVSWYQQTPGQGLQFLFEYFSETQRNKGNFPGRFSGRQFSNSRSEMNVSTLELGDSALYLCASSLSPDITDTQYFGPGTRLTVL.

The chain carries TRBV2 and TRBJ1-2, with D hard to call. The germline gives CDR1 SNHLY, CDR2 FYNNEI. There are 13 residues in the CDR3. V lost 6 bases and J lost 0, with 8 bases in between. CDR3 residues: CASSRGTNYGYTF. In DNA form, the CDR3 reads TGTGCCAGCAGCCGCGGTACTAACTATGGCTACACCTTC.